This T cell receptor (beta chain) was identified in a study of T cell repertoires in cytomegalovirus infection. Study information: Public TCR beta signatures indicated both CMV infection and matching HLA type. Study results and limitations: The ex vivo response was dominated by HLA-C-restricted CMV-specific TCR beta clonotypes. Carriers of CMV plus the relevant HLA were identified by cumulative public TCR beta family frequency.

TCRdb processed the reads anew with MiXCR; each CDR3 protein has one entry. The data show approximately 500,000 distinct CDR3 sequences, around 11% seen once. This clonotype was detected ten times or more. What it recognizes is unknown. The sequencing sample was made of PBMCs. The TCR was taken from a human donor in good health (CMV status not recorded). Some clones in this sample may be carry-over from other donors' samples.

The DNA of the CDR3 is TGTGCCAGCACACCGGGACATGATAATTCACCCCTCCACTTT. This codes for CASTPGHDNSPLHF. The chain combines TRBV27 with TRBJ1-6; tentatively, D is TRBD1 (6 bases). The CDR3 is 14 amino acids. The V gene's germline CDR1 is MNHEY and CDR2 SMNVEV (reference sequence). Trimming took off 7 bases at V and 5 bases at J, with 12 bases between the two ends.